This T cell receptor (beta chain) was sequenced in a study of identical twins. Points from the study as a whole: There were fewer insertions in abundant cord blood beta clonotypes, but memory repertoires showed no such pattern.

Points on this clonotype: Its antigen remains unknown.

This CDR3 has 12 residues. Between the trimmed V and J ends, which lost 5 bases and 13 bases, there was a span of 17 bases. Carrying unique molecular identifiers, the cDNA also gained a universal primer site through template switching. In TCRdb, the 5' RACE reads were re-called with MiXCR into one record per CDR3 protein. The repertoire holds some 570,000 distinct CDR3 sequences, with 20% to 25% as singletons. This same sample was also taken into another study, of yellow fever vaccine responses in identical twins.

Sequencing used CD4+ T cells sorted from blood. The rearrangement links TRBV12-3 or TRBV12-4 to TRBJ1-1; D is unclear. This receptor was obtained from a woman between 18 and 30 years old in good health. Here the CDR3 DNA reads TGTGCCAGCAGTCCTCCGGCGGCCCTCGGTTTCTTT. Protein: CASSPPAALGFF.